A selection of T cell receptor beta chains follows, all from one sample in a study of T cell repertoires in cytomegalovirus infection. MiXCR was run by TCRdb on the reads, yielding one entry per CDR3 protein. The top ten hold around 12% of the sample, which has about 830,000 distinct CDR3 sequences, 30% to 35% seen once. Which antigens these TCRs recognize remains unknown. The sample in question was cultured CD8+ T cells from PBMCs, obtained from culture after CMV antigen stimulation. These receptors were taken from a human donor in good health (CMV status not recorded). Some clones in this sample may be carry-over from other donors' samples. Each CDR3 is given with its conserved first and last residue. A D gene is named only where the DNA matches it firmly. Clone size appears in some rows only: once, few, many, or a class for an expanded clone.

DNA: TGTGCCAGCAGAACAGGGGCCAGCTCCTATAATTCACCCCTCCACTTT; CDR3: CASRTGASSYNSPLHF; V: TRBV6-1; J: TRBJ1-6; size: few; D: TRBD1
DNA: TGTGCCAGTACGGGGGGGGCCGGACGAACTGAAGCTTTCTTT; CDR3: CASTGGAGRTEAFF; V: TRBV7-2; J: TRBJ1-1; size: -; D: -
DNA: TGTGCCAGCAGCTTGGCACCCAGCGGGGGGGAGTTTGGGACAGATACGCAGTATTTT; CDR3: CASSLAPSGGEFGTDTQYF; V: TRBV5-6; J: TRBJ2-3; size: -; D: TRBD2
DNA: TGTGCCAGCAGTTACTCTGGCGGGGCAAAAGATACGCAGTATTTT; CDR3: CASSYSGGAKDTQYF; V: TRBV6-5; J: TRBJ2-3; size: few; D: -
DNA: TGTGCCAGCAAATCACCAACTAGGACAGACGAGCAGTACTTC; CDR3: CASKSPTRTDEQYF; V: TRBV2; J: TRBJ2-7; size: few; D: -
DNA: TGTGCCAGCAGCTTAACGTTATTAGTAACTAGCGGGGAAACCACAGATACGCAGTATTTT; CDR3: CASSLTLLVTSGETTDTQYF; V: TRBV7-3; J: TRBJ2-3; size: -; D: TRBD2
DNA: TGTGCTAGCAGCACGGGGGGGCTCTACAATGAGCAGTTCTTC; CDR3: CASSTGGLYNEQFF; V: TRBV7-6; J: TRBJ2-1; size: -; D: TRBD2
DNA: TGTGCCAGTACGGACAGAAAAGGGTACGAGCAGTACTTC; CDR3: CASTDRKGYEQYF; V: TRBV5-6; J: TRBJ2-7; size: few; D: -
DNA: TGTGCCAGCAGTCCCGCAGGACGGGAGACCCAGTACTTC; CDR3: CASSPAGRETQYF; V: TRBV27; J: TRBJ2-5; size: -; D: -
DNA: TGCAGTGCCCTAGAGGGTGGGGGGGTGGCAGATACGCAGTATTTT; CDR3: CSALEGGGVADTQYF; V: TRBV20-1; J: TRBJ2-3; size: -; D: TRBD2
DNA: TGTGCCAGCAGCCAAGATCTGGGGGGGGACTACAATGAGCAGTTCTTC; CDR3: CASSQDLGGDYNEQFF; V: TRBV4-1; J: TRBJ2-1; size: -; D: TRBD2
DNA: TGTGCCACCAGTGGCGTGTCTGCGGGGGAAAGCGGGGAGCTGTTTTTT; CDR3: CATSGVSAGESGELFF; V: TRBV24-1; J: TRBJ2-2; size: few; D: TRBD2
DNA: TGCAGTGCTAAAAACCAGCGGGCAGGGGGCCGGGGCCAGCCCCAGCATTTT; CDR3: CSAKNQRAGGRGQPQHF; V: TRBV20-1; J: TRBJ1-5; size: few; D: TRBD1
DNA: TGTGCCAGCAGCCGGGACAGCGCCTATGGCTACACCTTC; CDR3: CASSRDSAYGYTF; V: TRBV9; J: TRBJ1-2; size: -; D: TRBD1
DNA: TGCGCCAGCACCTTAATTTGGACAGTGAGCAATCAGCCCCAGCATTTT; CDR3: CASTLIWTVSNQPQHF; V: TRBV4-1; J: TRBJ1-5; size: -; D: -
DNA: TGTGCCAGCAGCTTAGGGGAGGGGGACGGGGTTCAGCCCCAGCATTTT; CDR3: CASSLGEGDGVQPQHF; V: TRBV7-8; J: TRBJ1-5; size: many; D: -
DNA: TGTGCCAGCCCCCCGACATTTTCCCTCGGACAGGGGGCGCGGACCAAAAACATTCAGTACTTC; CDR3: CASPPTFSLGQGARTKNIQYF; V: TRBV28; J: TRBJ2-4; size: many; D: TRBD1
DNA: TGTGCCAGCAGTTACTCCGGGACAGGGGGCTCACCCCTCCACTTT; CDR3: CASSYSGTGGSPLHF; V: TRBV6-5; J: TRBJ1-6; size: -; D: TRBD1
DNA: TGTGCCAGCAGTATACAGGGACCTGGGGCCAACGTCCTGACTTTC; CDR3: CASSIQGPGANVLTF; V: TRBV12-3/TRBV12-4; J: TRBJ2-6; size: many; D: -
DNA: TGTGCCAGCACCCAAGTAGGCATTCAGTACTTC; CDR3: CASTQVGIQYF; V: TRBV11-2; J: TRBJ2-4; size: -; D: -
DNA: TGTGCCAGTAGTCTCTCTAGTTATCAGCCCCAGCATTTT; CDR3: CASSLSSYQPQHF; V: TRBV19; J: TRBJ1-5; size: many; D: -
DNA: TGTGCCTGCGGGACAGGGGATTTTTTTCAGCCCCAGCATTTT; CDR3: CACGTGDFFQPQHF; V: TRBV27; J: TRBJ1-5; size: -; D: TRBD1
DNA: TGCGCCAGCAGCCTGAAGGGGAGACAACCCCAAGAGACCCAGTACTTC; CDR3: CASSLKGRQPQETQYF; V: TRBV4-1; J: TRBJ2-5; size: -; D: -
DNA: TGTGCCAGCAGTTTACTCCAATCCGGGGAGCTGTTTTTT; CDR3: CASSLLQSGELFF; V: TRBV28; J: TRBJ2-2; size: -; D: -
DNA: TGTGCCAGCAGGTCTGGGACAGGGTTAGCATATGGCTACACCTTC; CDR3: CASRSGTGLAYGYTF; V: TRBV7-9; J: TRBJ1-2; size: -; D: TRBD1
DNA: TGTGCCAGCGGAAGAACTTACACTGAAGCTTTCTTT; CDR3: CASGRTYTEAFF; V: TRBV12-3/TRBV12-4; J: TRBJ1-1; size: once; D: -
DNA: TGTGCCAGCAGTCCCATTTGGGTCGGCAGGGCCGGGTACGAGCAGTACTTC; CDR3: CASSPIWVGRAGYEQYF; V: TRBV12-3/TRBV12-4; J: TRBJ2-7; size: -; D: -
DNA: TGCGCCAGCAGCCCAGGCCCGGAGGGGGCTTACAATGAGCAGTTCTTC; CDR3: CASSPGPEGAYNEQFF; V: TRBV4-1; J: TRBJ2-1; size: -; D: -
DNA: TGTGCCAGCAGCTCAAATCCTGCCAATTCACCCCTCCACTTT; CDR3: CASSSNPANSPLHF; V: TRBV7-9; J: TRBJ1-6; size: few; D: -
DNA: TGTGCCAGTAGTGTACAGGGAAGGATAAACAATGAGCAGTTCTTC; CDR3: CASSVQGRINNEQFF; V: TRBV19; J: TRBJ2-1; size: few; D: -
DNA: TGTGCCAGCAGCCTTACCCCGGGGTCAGGGGCCAACGTCCTGACTTTC; CDR3: CASSLTPGSGANVLTF; V: TRBV7-9; J: TRBJ2-6; size: -; D: -
DNA: TGTGCCAGCAGTGAATACAGGGCCTTGAACACTGAAGCTTTCTTT; CDR3: CASSEYRALNTEAFF; V: TRBV6-1; J: TRBJ1-1; size: -; D: -
DNA: TGTGCCAGTAGTGGGCGGACAGGAACTAATGAAAAACTGTTTTTT; CDR3: CASSGRTGTNEKLFF; V: TRBV19; J: TRBJ1-4; size: once; D: TRBD1
DNA: TGTGCCAGCAGCCAGGGGGACAGGGAAAATCAGCCCCAGCATTTT; CDR3: CASSQGDRENQPQHF; V: TRBV4-2; J: TRBJ1-5; size: few; D: TRBD1
DNA: TGTGCCAGCAGAACACAGGGGGCGCAGGGAAAGAACACTGAAGCTTTCTTT; CDR3: CASRTQGAQGKNTEAFF; V: TRBV6-1; J: TRBJ1-1; size: -; D: TRBD1
DNA: TGTGCCAGCAGTTTCGGACAGGGGATTTTTCAAGAGACCCAGTACTTC; CDR3: CASSFGQGIFQETQYF; V: TRBV28; J: TRBJ2-5; size: -; D: TRBD1
DNA: TGTGCCAGCAGTCCCCGGACAGGGCTAGAGGCTAACTATGGCTACACCTTC; CDR3: CASSPRTGLEANYGYTF; V: TRBV27; J: TRBJ1-2; size: few; D: TRBD1
DNA: TGTGCCAGCAGCCCAAACGACAGGGTAAATGGCTACACCTTC; CDR3: CASSPNDRVNGYTF; V: TRBV27; J: TRBJ1-2; size: once; D: TRBD1
DNA: TGTGCCAGCTCAAGGAGGACTAACACAGATACGCAGTATTTT; CDR3: CASSRRTNTDTQYF; V: TRBV7-2; J: TRBJ2-3; size: many; D: -
DNA: TGTGCCAGCAGTTACTCGTATCCAGGGGGCAACTATGGCTACACCTTC; CDR3: CASSYSYPGGNYGYTF; V: TRBV6-5; J: TRBJ1-2; size: many; D: TRBD1
DNA: TGTGCCAGCAGCCCGGTAACCGCCTACGAGCAGTACTTC; CDR3: CASSPVTAYEQYF; V: TRBV7-9; J: TRBJ2-7; size: few; D: -
DNA: TGTGCCAGCAGCTCTATTGACTACAATGAGCAGTTCTTC; CDR3: CASSSIDYNEQFF; V: TRBV5-5; J: TRBJ2-1; size: once; D: -
DNA: TGCAGTGCTAGAGATAGGGACACCCAAGAGACCCAGTACTTC; CDR3: CSARDRDTQETQYF; V: TRBV20-1; J: TRBJ2-5; size: -; D: -
DNA: TGTGCCAGCAGTGCACAACAGGGGAGTGTCTATGGCTACACCTTC; CDR3: CASSAQQGSVYGYTF; V: TRBV6-5; J: TRBJ1-2; size: -; D: TRBD1
DNA: TGTGCCAGCAGCTTAGATCTACTTCCGAACACCGGGGAGCTGTTTTTT; CDR3: CASSLDLLPNTGELFF; V: TRBV11-2; J: TRBJ2-2; size: -; D: -
DNA: TGTGCCAGTAACCCGACAGGGCATGCCGCCACCGGGGAGCTGTTTTTT; CDR3: CASNPTGHAATGELFF; V: TRBV19; J: TRBJ2-2; size: -; D: TRBD1
DNA: TGTGCCAGCAGTTACTCCTCGACCGAGCGGGACGGCTGCGAATGTGGAGGCAATCAGCCCCAGCATTTT; CDR3: CASSYSSTERDGCECGGNQPQHF; V: TRBV6-5; J: TRBJ1-5; size: -; D: -
DNA: TGTGCCGTCCGGGAGGGTTCTAGTCAGCCCCAGCATTTT; CDR3: CAVREGSSQPQHF; V: TRBV19; J: TRBJ1-5; size: few; D: -
DNA: TGTGCCAGCAGCTTAGGACCTCTCCACACCTTTAATGAAAAACTGTTTTTT; CDR3: CASSLGPLHTFNEKLFF; V: TRBV7-6; J: TRBJ1-4; size: many; D: -
DNA: TGCAGTGCTAGGGGGAGGGCCCGAACCTCTGGGGCCAACGTCCTGACTTTC; CDR3: CSARGRARTSGANVLTF; V: TRBV20-1; J: TRBJ2-6; size: few; D: TRBD2
DNA: TGTGCCAGCAGCCCGGAAGGACAGGAGTGGCCGATTTACGGCTACACCTTC; CDR3: CASSPEGQEWPIYGYTF; V: TRBV3-1; J: TRBJ1-2; size: -; D: TRBD1
DNA: TGTGCCAGCAGTACCCCTGACAGGGACGGTAGTGAAAAACTGTTTTTT; CDR3: CASSTPDRDGSEKLFF; V: TRBV7-6; J: TRBJ1-4; size: few; D: TRBD1
DNA: TGTGCCAGCAGCCCCCCCGGGGGGGGGCAAGGGGCTTTCTTT; CDR3: CASSPPGGGQGAFF; V: TRBV11-2; J: TRBJ1-1; size: -; D: -
DNA: TGTGCCAGCAGCTTCCCGGGGGGCAATGTCAATGAGCAGTTCTTC; CDR3: CASSFPGGNVNEQFF; V: TRBV7-6; J: TRBJ2-1; size: many; D: -
DNA: TGTGCCAGCAGTGAAGCCGACTCCCGGCCCCGGACAGACAAAGAGACCCAGTACTTC; CDR3: CASSEADSRPRTDKETQYF; V: TRBV6-1; J: TRBJ2-5; size: many; D: -
DNA: TGTGCCAGCAGTTTAGGTCTCGTAAGGTTGGGAAGCTCCTACAATGAGCAGTTCTTC; CDR3: CASSLGLVRLGSSYNEQFF; V: TRBV12-3/TRBV12-4; J: TRBJ2-1; size: -; D: -
DNA: TGTGCCAGCACCCTGGGGGGACAGGGGTACAATGAGCAGTTCTTC; CDR3: CASTLGGQGYNEQFF; V: TRBV14; J: TRBJ2-1; size: -; D: TRBD1